This TCR beta chain came from a study of cytomegalovirus exposure and HLA in healthy donors. Study-wide points: Accurate prediction of HLA-A and HLA-B alleles (for most subjects) was reportedly achieved from TCR beta sequences. The majority of CMV-associated TCR beta chains were reported as apparently HLA-restricted in a later analysis. With high specificity and sensitivity, the classifier reportedly diagnosed cytomegalovirus status.

With 60 Vbeta and 13 Jbeta primers, the PCR was carried out. The table came from immunoSEQ multiplex PCR; TCRdb's copy has only in-frame clones and leaves some out. The repertoire holds roughly 200,000 clones, with around 77% as singletons. The CDR3 loop spans 13 amino acids. V dropped 0 bases and J dropped 7 bases, with 10 bases sitting between them. In germline, CDR1 is SQVTM, CDR2 ANQGSEA. Details on this clone: The antigen is undetermined.

The V call is TRBV29-1, the J call TRBJ1-5; possibly TRBD1 for D (5 bases). This receptor was obtained from a man aged 55 to 70 in good health and CMV-seronegative. Sequencing was done on a sample of PBMCs. CDR3 nucleotide sequence: TGCAGCGTTGAAGATGTGGGGGGACAGCCCCAGCATTTT. Its protein is CSVEDVGGQPQHF.